Detailed here is one T cell receptor (beta chain). Its cognate antigen is unknown. Gene names refer to mouse genes. The DNA ends 1 residue before the CDR3 does, and the rest of the CDR3 is filled in from the germline J gene. Time point defined: mouse harvest day 7 after allogeneic transplant. Mouse grafts combined 10^7 T-cell-depleted bone marrow cells with 10^6 splenic CD5+ T cells. CDR1 and CDR2 (germline): NNHNN, SYGAGS (reference sequence). Trimming took 0 bases from V and 5 from J; bases not matched to a gene: 4. This CDR3 contains 14 residues. Sequencing used immunoSEQ multiplex PCR; TCRdb keeps in-frame clones, though not all of them. The profile shows about 9,000 clones, 45% to 50% of them singletons. This entry comes from a study of tissue T cells after allogeneic stem cell transplantation. Study outcomes and limitations: TCR repertoires tracked anatomic similarity, regardless of disease or transplant status. The study did not identify alloreactive or antigen-specific tissue TCRs, and some clones might be persisting host cells. Only a limited share of tissue TCRs appeared in blood or spleen.

The TCR was taken from a female BALB/c mouse given C57BL/6 T cells with graft-versus-host disease after an allogeneic hematopoietic cell transplant. Sequenced: gut tissue. V is TRBV13-2 and J is TRBJ2-7; 8 bases are shared with TRBD2. CDR3 loop: CASGDVGGWDEQYF. Partial CDR3 DNA: TGTGCCAGCGGTGATGTGGGGGGGTGGGATGAACAGTAC.